A single T cell receptor (beta chain) is shown here with its context. Its antigen remains unidentified. One end of the junction is discordant with germline, which a read error may explain. The sample originates from a study of T cells in women clearing cervical HPV infection. TCRdb's table, derived via immunoSEQ multiplex PCR, lists solely in-frame clones and lacks some. This table lists about 9,200 clones. Study-level findings and limits: Richness plus V gene abundances separated cases from controls with AUC over 0.8. Richness differences could reflect unmeasured T-cell content per sample.

Prevalent HPV16 infections were excluded; only incident single HPV16 infections included. This clonotype was obtained from a woman between 18 and 70 years old with a cervical HPV16 infection that either progressed to CIN3+ or cleared (not recorded which). The sample was blood buffy coat.

Partial CDR3 DNA: TGTACCAGCAGCTACGGGGAGACC. Translation gives CTSSYGET. The full CDR3 sequence reads CTSSYGETYTF. The chain recombines TRBV7-9 with TRBJ1-2; D gene unclear. The CDR3 end lies 3 residues beyond the end of the read and is filled in from the germline J gene. The CDR3 consists of 11 residues. Germline V lookup: CDR1 SEHNR, CDR2 FQNEAQ (reference sequence).